Listed below are T cell receptor beta chains from one sample, sequenced in a study of blood T cell repertoires in COVID-19. Sequencing was performed with immunoSEQ multiplex PCR; in TCRdb, only in-frame clones are kept and a portion is missing. The sample includes some 150,000 clones, roughly 80% seen only once; the top ten take roughly 2.6%. Sequencing used peripheral blood. Receptors were obtained from a human donor with acute or convalescent COVID-19. The donor label of this sample is uncertain. The CDR3 runs from the conserved cysteine through the conserved F or W. D genes are given only for firm matches. A clone size is listed for some rows: how often the clone was seen (once, few, many), or a class if it is expanded.

length	V	size	D	J	DNA	CDR3
17	TRBV2	NA	NA	TRBJ1-4	TGTGCCAGCAGTGAACCGCGTGCAGGGGATTGGGATGAAAAACTGTTTTTT	CASSEPRAGDWDEKLFF
12	TRBV29-1	NA	NA	TRBJ2-1	TGCAGCGTTGAACAGGGGCACCATGAGCAGTTCTTC	CSVEQGHHEQFF
13	TRBV12-3/TRBV12-4	once	TRBD1	TRBJ2-7	TGTGCCAGCAGTATAGGGACAGGGCGCGAGCAGTACTTC	CASSIGTGREQYF
13	TRBV5-1	NA	TRBD2	TRBJ2-1	TGCGCCAGCAGCTTAGACGGGGGGTATGAGCAGTTCTTC	CASSLDGGYEQFF
13	TRBV5-1	NA	TRBD1	TRBJ1-1	TGCGCCAGCAGCTCCGGACAGGCGACTGAAGCTTTCTTT	CASSSGQATEAFF
13	TRBV12-3/TRBV12-4	NA	NA	TRBJ2-3	TGTGCCAGCAGTGGGGCCTCCACAGATACGCAGTATTTT	CASSGASTDTQYF
16	TRBV27	NA	TRBD2	TRBJ2-7	TGTGCCAGCAGTCTCCGGACTAGCGGGAGAGTCTACGAGCAGTACTTC	CASSLRTSGRVYEQYF
15	TRBV28	NA	TRBD2	TRBJ2-5	TGTGCCAGCAGGCTAGCGGGAGCCACCCAAGAGACCCAGTACTTC	CASRLAGATQETQYF
15	TRBV27	NA	TRBD2	TRBJ2-1	TGTGCCAGCAGTTTATGGACTAGCGGCTACAATGAGCAGTTCTTC	CASSLWTSGYNEQFF
10	TRBV14	few	NA	TRBJ1-4	TGTGCCAGCAGGAGGGAAAAACTGTTTTTT	CASRREKLFF
15	TRBV27	NA	NA	TRBJ2-7	TGTGCCAGCAGTAATAGACAGAAGAGCTCCTACGAGCAGTACTTC	CASSNRQKSSYEQYF
16	TRBV30	NA	TRBD2	TRBJ2-7	TGTGCCTGGAGGAACGGGAGGCCCCCGGGCTCCTACGAGCAGTACTTC	CAWRNGRPPGSYEQYF
14	TRBV6-1	NA	NA	TRBJ2-3	TGTGCCAGCAGTGAAGGAGGGTTCACAGATACGCAGTATTTT	CASSEGGFTDTQYF